This T cell receptor beta chain comes out of a study of cytomegalovirus exposure and HLA in healthy donors. Per germline, CDR1 SGHRS and CDR2 YFSETQ. The V segment lost 4 bases and the J segment 2 bases; nucleotides outside the gene matches: 6. The CDR3 loop spans 16 amino acids. TCRdb's copy holds only in-frame clones and misses some; the assay was immunoSEQ multiplex PCR. Of approximately 190,000 clones in the sample, roughly 84% were seen once. The chain employs TRBV5-1 and TRBJ2-3; 11 bases align to TRBD2. This TCR came from a woman in her 30s in good health and CMV-seropositive. Sequences were obtained from PBMCs. For the CDR3, the DNA is TGCGCCAGCAGCCTCCGACTAGCGGGGCCCACAGATACGCAGTATTTT. The encoded protein is CASSLRLAGPTDTQYF.